These 30 T cell receptor beta chains share one sample of origin, sequenced in a study of cytomegalovirus exposure and HLA in healthy donors. PCR amplification relied on 60 Vbeta primers (plus 13 Jbeta primers). The data were produced by immunoSEQ multiplex PCR, yet TCRdb's version contains in-frame clones alone and is incomplete. The table lists 40,000 or so clones. Sequencing was done on a sample of PBMCs. Receptor source: a male donor in good health and CMV-seronegative.

The J gene is TRBJ2-5, the V gene TRBV2; 7 bases are a match to TRBD1. The CDR3 runs 13 residues. Per the germline V gene, CDR1 is SNHLY and CDR2 is FYNNEI. Trimming took 10 bases from V and 2 from J; bases not matched to a gene: 7. The CDR3 DNA reads TGTGCCACCGCCGGGACAGAACAAGAGACCCAGTACTTC. It codes for CATAGTEQETQYF.

The rearrangement links TRBV19 to TRBJ1-1, with TRBD1 matching over 9 bases. The CDR3 runs to 16 residues. Germline CDR1 LNHDA, CDR2 SQIVND (reference sequence). Trimming at V came to 6 bases and at J to 0 bases, leaving 8 bases not matched to a gene. CDR3: CASRKRTGALNTEAFF. CDR3 DNA: TGTGCCAGTAGAAAAAGGACAGGGGCCCTGAACACTGAAGCTTTCTTT.

The chain recombines TRBV6-4 with TRBJ1-3, with a tentative D call TRBD1 (5 bases). V was clipped by 8 bases and J by 4 bases, with 24 bases between them. Germline values: CDR1 MRHNA, CDR2 SNTAGT. CDR3 length: 17 amino acids. The DNA for the CDR3 is TGTGCCAGCCGAAGGGGAGGGGCGGGCACGGGGGGAAACACCATATATTTT. Translation: CASRRGGAGTGGNTIYF.

The rearrangement links TRBV5-1 to TRBJ1-4, with D hard to call. Trimming cost V 4 bases and J 3 bases, with 10 bases left between them. Germline V gives CDR1 SGHRS, CDR2 YFSETQ. The CDR3 length is 14 residues. The CDR3 DNA sequence: TGCGCCAGCAGCCCCGGTTCGGCTAATGAAAAACTGTTTTTT. Translation gives CASSPGSANEKLFF.

V and J are TRBV7-6 and TRBJ2-7, with 7 bases matching TRBD1. This CDR3 has 13 residues. Germline loops: CDR1 SGHVS, CDR2 FNYEAQ. The V segment lost 1 base and the J segment 3 bases; nucleotides outside the gene matches: 0. The CDR3 bases are TGTGCCAGCAGCTTAGGGGACAGCTACGAGCAGTACTTC. It translates to CASSLGDSYEQYF.

The chain carries TRBV30 and TRBJ2-2; 7 nucleotides line up with TRBD2. CDR1 is GTSNPN, CDR2 SVGIG, per germline (reference sequence). This CDR3 has 14 residues. The junction had 8 bases not matched to a gene; V was cut back by 4 bases and J by 6 bases. CDR3 loop: CAWTRSGRPGELFF. The DNA of the CDR3 is TGTGCCTGGACACGATCCGGGAGGCCCGGGGAGCTGTTTTTT.

The chain joins TRBV13 to TRBJ2-7, with 10 bases matching TRBD1. CDR1 is PRHDT and CDR2 is FYEKMQ in the germline V gene (reference sequence). Trimming removed 4 bases from V and 3 bases from J; junction bases left unmatched: 6. This CDR3 is 15 amino acids long. CDR3 protein: CASSSPGTGDYEQYF. DNA for the CDR3: TGTGCCAGCAGCTCGCCCGGGACAGGGGACTACGAGCAGTACTTC.

The chain carries TRBV4-1 and TRBJ2-2; TRBD2 matches at 11 bases. Per germline, CDR1 MGHRA and CDR2 YSYEKL. This CDR3 comprises 17 residues. Trimming took 7 bases from V and 3 from J; bases not matched to a gene: 10. CDR3 residues: CASKETSGRMDTGELFF. The CDR3 DNA reads as TGCGCCAGCAAGGAAACTAGCGGGAGAATGGACACCGGGGAGCTGTTTTTT.

The rearrangement joins TRBV19 to TRBJ1-5, with D perhaps matching TRBD1 (5 bases). Germline CDR1 is LNHDA and CDR2 is SQIVND (reference sequence). V was cut by 9 bases and J by 6 bases, with 21 bases left in between. The CDR3 sequence is 15 residues long. The CDR3 is CASGGLGREGQPQHF. CDR3 bases: TGTGCCAGCGGGGGGTTGGGCAGGGAGGGTCAGCCCCAGCATTTT.

The V and J genes are TRBV6-6 and TRBJ2-6; a weak D match, TRBD1 (6 bases). The CDR3 sequence is 16 residues long. Trimming stripped 9 bases from V and 4 bases from J, with 19 bases between. In germline, CDR1 is MNHNY, CDR2 SVGAGI (reference sequence). CDR3 region: CASSEQGSAGANVLTF. In nucleotides, the CDR3 is TGTGCCAGTTCCGAACAGGGCTCGGCGGGGGCCAACGTCCTGACTTTC.

The genes are TRBV5-1 and TRBJ2-3; a weak D match, TRBD2 (7 bases). The V gene lost 7 bases and the J gene lost 7 bases, with 22 bases spanning the gap. Looked up from germline, CDR1 is SGHRS and CDR2 is YFSETQ. The CDR3 spans 15 residues. Here the CDR3 DNA reads TGCGCCAGCGCCTATAACAGGGAGGGAGCCTATACGCAGTATTTT. This codes for CASAYNREGAYTQYF. The entire variable domain, with the rest obtained from reference TRBV5-1 and TRBJ2-3, is as follows: KAGVTQTPRYLIKTRGQQVTLSCSPISGHRSVSWYQQTPGQGLQFLFEYFSETQRNKGNFPGRFSGRQFSNSRSEMNVSTLELGDSALYLCASAYNREGAYTQYFGPGTRLTVL.

This chain joins TRBV5-1 and TRBJ2-7; D is perhaps TRBD2 (6 bases). CDR1 is SGHRS and CDR2 is YFSETQ in the germline V gene. The CDR3 covers 15 residues. V was trimmed by 3 bases and J by 2 bases, leaving 15 bases between them. The CDR3 bases are TGCGCCAGCAGCTCCCGGGAGCGATCCACCTACGAGCAGTACTTC. Amino acid sequence: CASSSRERSTYEQYF. The variable domain in full, with the rest retrieved from reference TRBV5-1 and TRBJ2-7, is KAGVTQTPRYLIKTRGQQVTLSCSPISGHRSVSWYQQTPGQGLQFLFEYFSETQRNKGNFPGRFSGRQFSNSRSEMNVSTLELGDSALYLCASSSRERSTYEQYFGPGTRLTVT.

The chain is built from TRBV4-1 and TRBJ2-3; 7 bases are a match to TRBD2. V lost 1 base and J lost 5; bases outside the gene matches: 9. The CDR3 is made up of 16 amino acids. CDR1 is MGHRA, CDR2 YSYEKL, per germline. The CDR3 spells CASSQGILADIDTQYF. CDR3 DNA sequence: TGCGCCAGCAGCCAAGGTATCCTAGCGGACATAGATACGCAGTATTTT.

The chain combines TRBV4-1 with TRBJ1-1, with TRBD1 identical over 8 bases. CDR3 length: 16 amino acids. Trimming removed 5 bases from V and 0 bases from J; junction bases left unmatched: 8. Looked up from germline, CDR1 is MGHRA and CDR2 is YSYEKL. This CDR3 is CASSSRTGSMNTEAFF. The CDR3 DNA is TGCGCCAGCAGCTCCCGGACAGGGTCCATGAACACTGAAGCTTTCTTT.

The chain combines TRBV18 with TRBJ2-7, with TRBD1 matching over 7 bases. V lost 3 bases and J lost 4; bases outside the gene matches: 6. Per germline, CDR1 KGHSH and CDR2 LQKENI. The CDR3 consists of 14 residues. The CDR3: CASSPGTATYEQYF. As DNA, the CDR3 is TGTGCCAGCTCACCGGGGACAGCCACGTACGAGCAGTACTTC.

The chain is built from TRBV7-2 and TRBJ1-2; 9 bases are shared with TRBD1. J was trimmed by 8 bases and V by 5 bases; bases with no gene match: 9. CDR1 is SGHTA and CDR2 is FQGNSA in the germline V gene. This CDR3 contains 14 residues. The CDR3 DNA follows: TGTGCCAGCAGCCTAGAGGGACAGGGTCGCGGCTACACCTTC. It is translated as CASSLEGQGRGYTF.

The chain carries TRBV19 and TRBJ1-4; 7 nucleotides agree with TRBD1. The junction had 13 bases not matched to a gene; V was cut back by 5 bases and J by 4 bases. The germline V gene encodes CDR1 LNHDA and CDR2 SQIVND (reference sequence). This CDR3 spans 17 amino acids. This chain's CDR3 is CASSPAGGGSLNEKLFF. The DNA of the CDR3 is TGTGCCAGTAGTCCCGCGGGAGGGGGCTCTCTTAATGAAAAACTGTTTTTT.

A word on this clone: At one end, the junction sequence differs from germline, possibly due to a read error. V usage is TRBV5-4 and J usage is TRBJ2-3; D perhaps matches TRBD1 (5 bases). The germline V gene has CDR1 SGHNT and CDR2 YYREEE (reference sequence). CDR3 length equals 12 residues. This chain's CDR3 is CASSPSTETQYF. CDR3 in DNA: TGTGCCAGCAGCCCGTCGACAGAAACGCAGTATTTT. Together with reference TRBV5-4 and TRBJ2-3, the CDR3 gives the full variable domain: ETGVTQSPTHLIKTRGQQVTLRCSSQSGHNTVSWYQQALGQGPQFIFQYYREEENGRGNFPPRFSGLQFPNYSSELNVNALELDDSALYLCASSPSTETQYFGPGTRLTVL.

In DNA form, the CDR3 reads TGTGCCAGCAGTTCCGGGACAAGTAATGAAAAACTGTTTTTT. It is translated as CASSSGTSNEKLFF. This rearrangement joins TRBV6-5 to TRBJ1-4; perhaps TRBD1 as D (6 bases). Germline CDR1 MNHEY, CDR2 SVGAGI. V lost 4 bases and J 4 bases, leaving 10 bases between the germline ends. The CDR3 runs 14 residues.

The genes are TRBV11-2 and TRBJ1-1; D gene ambiguous. V lost 6 bases and J 3 bases, leaving 23 bases between the germline ends. This CDR3 comprises 17 residues. The germline CDR1 and CDR2 sequences are SGHAT and FQNNGV. CDR3 in DNA: TGTGCCAGCAGGCCCGGTTGGGCCGTAGAGAAAGACACTGAAGCTTTCTTT. It specifies CASRPGWAVEKDTEAFF.

This sequence joins TRBV7-8 and TRBJ1-2; the D is unclear. Deletions cut 5 bases from V and 7 bases from J, with 11 bases between. Germline V gene sequence: CDR1 SGHVS, CDR2 FQNEAQ. CDR3 length equals 12 residues. CDR3 nucleotide sequence: TGTGCCAGCAGCCAGTACGGGGTTGGCTACACCTTC. Amino acids: CASSQYGVGYTF.

This chain uses TRBV29-1 with TRBJ2-1; the match to TRBD2 covers 7 bases. Germline V gives CDR1 SQVTM, CDR2 ANQGSEA. The length of the CDR3 is 14 residues. V trimming: 5 bases; J trimming: 2 bases; junction bases outside the gene matches: 6. CDR3 residues: CSVSGGSAYNEQFF. The CDR3 nucleotides read TGCAGCGTTTCCGGCGGGAGTGCCTACAATGAGCAGTTCTTC.

The CDR3 sequence: CASSAQGGRGSVQPQHF. CDR3 nucleotides: TGTGCCAGCAGCGCCCAGGGAGGCAGGGGGAGCGTCCAGCCCCAGCATTTT. The rearrangement links TRBV7-2 to TRBJ1-5, with 7 bases matching TRBD1. CDR3 length: 17 residues. The germline gives CDR1 SGHTA, CDR2 FQGNSA. V dropped 5 bases and J dropped 7; count of bases not matched to a gene: 17.

The CDR3 loop is CASSNGPSYEQYF. The CDR3, as DNA: TGTGCCAGCAGCAACGGTCCCTCCTACGAGCAGTACTTC. The chain joins TRBV7-2 to TRBJ2-7; D is unclear. The CDR3 loop spans 13 amino acids. Trimming removed 5 bases at V and 0 bases at J, with 8 bases between. CDR1 is SGHTA and CDR2 is FQGNSA in the germline V gene.

The chain carries TRBV30 and TRBJ2-2; possible D gene TRBD1, 6 bases. The CDR3 consists of 14 residues. Trimming left V 3 bases short and J 1 base short, with 9 bases between. Looked up from germline, CDR1 is GTSNPN and CDR2 is SVGIG (reference sequence). The CDR3 region is CAWRNRVNTGELFF. The DNA for the CDR3 is TGTGCCTGGAGGAACAGGGTGAACACCGGGGAGCTGTTTTTT.

The gene calls are TRBV6-1 and TRBJ1-2; 7 bases line up with TRBD1. The germline gives CDR1 MNHNS, CDR2 SASEGT. The V gene end was trimmed by 5 bases and the J gene end by 8 bases; junction bases not matched to a gene: 5. This CDR3 contains 12 residues. CDR3 nucleotide sequence: TGTGCCAGCAGTAGGGGGCTGGGAGGCTACACCTTC. Its protein is CASSRGLGGYTF.

The chain uses TRBV6-5 and TRBJ2-7, with 7 bases fitting TRBD1. Germline trimming cut 4 bases from V and 7 bases from J; bases unmatched to any gene: 10. The CDR3 length is 14 residues. CDR1 is MNHEY, CDR2 SVGAGI, per germline. CDR3 DNA: TGTGCCAGCAGTTTGGTACAGGGGCTTCAAGAGCAGTACTTC. It specifies CASSLVQGLQEQYF.

The chain couples TRBV10-2 to TRBJ2-1; 9 nucleotides line up with TRBD2. V lost 4 bases to trimming and J lost 5 bases; unmatched junction nucleotides: 9. The CDR3 is 16 residues long. Germline CDR1 is WSHSY and CDR2 is SAAADI. The CDR3 DNA follows: TGCGCCAGCAGTGGCGGCGCGGGAGGGACCCACAATGAGCAGTTCTTC. Amino acids: CASSGGAGGTHNEQFF.

The rearrangement joins TRBV5-4 to TRBJ2-5; TRBD2 is a possible D gene (7 bases). CDR3 size: 12 residues. Germline-derived CDR1 and CDR2 are SGHNT and YYREEE (reference sequence). CDR3 bases: TGTGCTACTAGGGGGGGGACAGAGACCCAGTACTTC. Its translation: CATRGGTETQYF.

V gene TRBV12-5 combines with J gene TRBJ2-2; 9 bases match TRBD2. CDR1 and CDR2 (germline): LGHNT, FRNRAP. With V trimmed by 2 bases and J by 4 bases, 5 bases remained unmatched. CDR3 size: 16 residues. The CDR3 loop reads CASGLLSSGVTGELFF. The CDR3 nucleotides read TGTGCTAGTGGTTTGCTATCTAGCGGGGTCACCGGGGAGCTGTTTTTT.